These T cell receptor beta chains were read from a single sample in a study of naive and memory T cell subsets. TCRdb re-analysed the UMI-ligation and nested PCR reads in MiXCR, keeping a single row per CDR3 protein. The sample records roughly 140,000 distinct CDR3 sequences, around 21% being singletons. The sample consisted of naive CD8+ T cells from blood. The receptors shown here come from a human donor in good health. The CDR3 runs from the conserved cysteine through the conserved F or W. D genes are given only for firm matches. Some rows mark clone size as missing; the rest say once, few, many or name a class of expanded clone.

d_gene	v_gene	j_gene	len	abundance	CDR3aa	CDR3nt
TRBD1	TRBV20-1	TRBJ2-7	13	-	CSARTGQSYEQYF	TGCAGTGCTAGAACGGGACAGAGCTACGAGCAGTACTTC
TRBD1	TRBV27	TRBJ1-5	12	-	CASQTGAQPQHF	TGTGCCAGCCAGACAGGGGCCCAGCCCCAGCATTTT
TRBD2	TRBV3-1	TRBJ2-5	21	-	CASSQDSLTSGIMIYQETQYF	TGTGCCAGCAGCCAAGACTCCCTTACTAGCGGGATAATGATCTATCAAGAGACCCAGTACTTC
-	TRBV20-1	TRBJ2-3	15	few	CSARASGSYFDTQYF	TGCAGTGCTAGAGCTTCCGGGAGTTATTTTGATACGCAGTATTTT
TRBD2	TRBV14	TRBJ2-5	14	-	CASSLGLAEETQYF	TGTGCCAGCAGCCTCGGACTAGCGGAAGAGACCCAGTACTTC
TRBD1	TRBV18	TRBJ2-1	15	-	CASSPGTGTYNEQFF	TGTGCCAGCTCACCCGGGACAGGGACCTACAATGAGCAGTTCTTC
-	TRBV29-1	TRBJ2-2	15	few	CSVEDFGREGGELFF	TGCAGCGTTGAAGATTTTGGCAGGGAAGGCGGGGAGCTGTTTTTT
-	TRBV10-3	TRBJ2-1	15	few	CAISDPDHSYNEQFF	TGTGCCATCAGTGATCCCGATCACTCCTACAATGAGCAGTTCTTC
-	TRBV13	TRBJ1-6	17	-	CASSLGVRRSYNSPLHF	TGTGCCAGCAGCTTAGGCGTCAGACGCTCCTATAATTCACCCCTCCACTTT
-	TRBV4-1	TRBJ2-7	13	few	CASSQEKDYEQYF	TGCGCCAGCAGCCAAGAAAAGGACTACGAGCAGTACTTC
TRBD1	TRBV10-3	TRBJ2-1	15	few	CAISESGTVYNEQFF	TGTGCCATCAGTGAGTCCGGGACAGTTTACAATGAGCAGTTCTTC
TRBD1	TRBV28	TRBJ2-7	14	few	CASSLQGTAFEQYF	TGTGCCAGCAGTTTACAGGGGACAGCCTTCGAGCAGTACTTC
-	TRBV4-3	TRBJ1-2	14	few	CASSPARQSYGYTF	TGCGCCAGCAGCCCCGCGAGGCAGTCTTATGGCTACACCTTC
-	TRBV28	TRBJ1-5	14	-	CASSPRGFHQPQHF	TGTGCCAGCAGCCCAAGGGGATTTCATCAGCCCCAGCATTTT
-	TRBV7-2	TRBJ2-1	11	few	CASSLGPEQFF	TGTGCCAGCAGCTTAGGCCCGGAGCAGTTCTTC
-	TRBV12-5	TRBJ2-7	13	-	CASGVGPSYEQYF	TGTGCTAGTGGTGTCGGACCATCCTACGAGCAGTACTTC
-	TRBV20-1	TRBJ1-1	17	-	CSARGWGGLDSATEAFF	TGCAGTGCTAGAGGATGGGGGGGGCTAGATTCGGCCACTGAAGCTTTCTTT
-	TRBV6-6	TRBJ2-1	13	-	CASNLERGDEQFF	TGTGCCAGCAACCTGGAGAGGGGGGATGAGCAGTTCTTC
-	TRBV7-9	TRBJ2-3	14	once	CASSGDRIFGTQYF	TGTGCCAGCAGCGGCGACAGGATTTTCGGTACGCAGTATTTT
-	TRBV28	TRBJ2-5	13	-	CASSPTGPETQYF	TGTGCCAGCAGTCCGACGGGCCCGGAGACCCAGTACTTC
TRBD2	TRBV7-6	TRBJ2-1	12	few	CASGTSYNEQFF	TGTGCTAGCGGGACCTCCTACAATGAGCAGTTCTTC
-	TRBV29-1	TRBJ1-3	12	few	CSALLSGNTIYF	TGCAGCGCCCTCCTTTCTGGAAACACCATATATTTT
TRBD1	TRBV6-1	TRBJ2-3	15	few	CASSFSGQNSQTQYF	TGTGCCAGCAGTTTCTCGGGACAGAATTCACAGACGCAGTATTTT
-	TRBV13	TRBJ1-5	15	-	CASSLGPGDNQPQHF	TGTGCCAGCAGCTTAGGGCCAGGGGATAATCAGCCCCAGCATTTT
-	TRBV6-5	TRBJ2-7	13	-	CASSGLNSYEQYF	TGTGCCAGCAGTGGACTAAACTCCTACGAGCAGTACTTC
TRBD1	TRBV4-1	TRBJ1-4	17	-	CASSSRQGATIDEKLFF	TGCGCCAGCAGCTCGAGACAGGGGGCCACGATAGATGAAAAACTGTTTTTT
-	TRBV27	TRBJ2-3	13	-	CASAGYTTDTQYF	TGTGCCAGTGCCGGGTACACCACAGATACGCAGTATTTT
-	TRBV7-8	TRBJ2-2	17	few	CASSLGTPGLLTGELFF	TGTGCCAGCAGCTTAGGTACCCCCGGACTGCTGACCGGGGAGCTGTTTTTT
-	TRBV19	TRBJ2-1	15	-	CASSITGVAYNEQFF	TGTGCCAGTAGTATAACGGGAGTCGCCTACAATGAGCAGTTCTTC
TRBD2	TRBV20-1	TRBJ2-1	16	-	CSAPTLAGGPFDEQFF	TGCAGTGCTCCTACTTTAGCGGGAGGGCCTTTCGATGAGCAGTTCTTC
-	TRBV5-1	TRBJ2-3	14	many	CASSPGQSTDTQYF	TGCGCCAGCAGCCCAGGACAGAGCACAGATACGCAGTATTTT
TRBD2	TRBV11-2	TRBJ2-1	17	-	CASSALTGTSSYNEQFF	TGTGCCAGCAGCGCCCTCACCGGGACTAGCTCTTACAATGAGCAGTTCTTC
TRBD1	TRBV24-1	TRBJ2-2	16	few	CATSDLAGGRTGELFF	TGTGCCACCAGTGATTTGGCAGGGGGCAGGACCGGGGAGCTGTTTTTT
TRBD1	TRBV12-3/TRBV12-4	TRBJ1-2	13	many	CASSPGTDYGYTF	TGTGCCAGCAGTCCCGGGACAGACTATGGCTACACCTTC
-	TRBV5-1	TRBJ1-1	17	-	CASSLRGSAGANTEAFF	TGCGCCAGCAGCTTGCGTGGCTCCGCCGGGGCGAACACTGAAGCTTTCTTT
-	TRBV2	TRBJ1-1	13	-	CATPVPGSTGAFF	TGTGCCACCCCTGTTCCAGGTTCTACTGGTGCTTTCTTT
-	TRBV2	TRBJ2-3	15	few	CASRIQGGGTDTQYF	TGTGCCAGCAGAATACAGGGTGGGGGTACAGATACGCAGTATTTT
TRBD1	TRBV28	TRBJ2-7	15	many	CASSLYRGSPYEQYF	TGTGCCAGCAGTCTCTACAGGGGTTCCCCCTACGAGCAGTACTTC
-	TRBV27	TRBJ2-1	15	-	CASSPIWGLENEQFF	TGTGCCAGCAGCCCTATATGGGGGCTTGAGAATGAGCAGTTCTTC